Presented here are 16 T cell receptor beta chains from one specimen sequenced in a study of T-cell reconstitution after alpha-beta-depleted transplantation in children. Construction of the TCRbeta library involved unique molecular identifiers. TCRdb called the PCR reads again in MiXCR, with one record for every CDR3 protein. This table holds under 850,000 distinct CDR3 sequences, around 14% found once. Sequences were derived from PBMCs, sampled before TCRalphabeta/CD19-depleted stem cell transplant. Source of these receptors: a girl under 10 years old with congenital amegakaryocytic thrombocytopenia, due to receive a stem cell transplant.

In this sample, this clonotype turned up many times. V is TRBV6-5 and J is TRBJ2-1; a possible D gene is TRBD2 (6 bases). Germline-derived CDR1 and CDR2 are MNHEY and SVGAGI. The V gene lost 2 bases and the J gene lost 9 bases, with 17 bases spanning the gap. The CDR3 loop spans 15 amino acids. CDR3 DNA: TGTGCCAGCAGTTACGCGGTTGAGCGGGTGGCTGAGCAGTTCTTC. This encodes CASSYAVERVAEQFF.

The sample holds a few counts of this clonotype. The rearrangement links TRBV4-1 to TRBJ1-1; TRBD1 aligns across 8 bases. V trimming: 0 bases; J trimming: 5 bases; junction bases outside the gene matches: 5. Germline V gene sequence: CDR1 MGHRA, CDR2 YSYEKL. The CDR3 covers 15 residues. CDR3 in amino acids: CASSQDNRGRTEAFF. The CDR3 DNA is TGCGCCAGCAGCCAAGATAACAGGGGGAGAACTGAAGCTTTCTTT.

The J gene is TRBJ2-2, the V gene TRBV5-1; D gene ambiguous. The V end lost 9 bases, the J end lost 5 bases, and 14 bases lay between the germline ends. This CDR3 has 13 amino acids. The germline CDR1 and CDR2 sequences are SGHRS and YFSETQ. CDR3 coding DNA: TGCGCCACCCGATTCGCTGGGACCGGGGAGCTGTTTTTT. Residues: CATRFAGTGELFF.

This clonotype was counted ten times or more. The V call is TRBV10-3, the J call TRBJ2-2; no clear D gene. CDR3 length equals 14 residues. CDR1 is ENHRY and CDR2 is SYGVKD in the germline V gene. V lost 5 bases and J 3 bases, leaving 10 bases between the germline ends. The CDR3 loop reads CAISRKQHTGELFF. As DNA, the CDR3 is TGTGCCATCAGTAGAAAACAGCACACCGGGGAGCTGTTTTTT.

This clonotype has at least ten counts. The gene calls are TRBV20-1 and TRBJ2-2, with TRBD1 as a possible D gene (5 bases). Germline CDR1 is DFQATT and CDR2 is SNEGSKA (reference sequence). Trimming removed 5 bases from V and 6 bases from J, with 13 bases in between. The CDR3 is 13 amino acids. For the CDR3, the DNA is TGCAGTGCTCCTATTTGGGGCTCCGGGGAGCTGTTTTTT. It is translated as CSAPIWGSGELFF.

The chain joins TRBV12-3 or TRBV12-4 to TRBJ2-7; TRBD2 matches at 12 bases. The CDR3 contains 17 residues. V lost 5 bases, J lost 0 bases, and 8 bases stayed unmatched. As DNA, the CDR3 is TGTGCCAGCAGTCAGACTAGCGGGAGAGCAATCTCCTACGAGCAGTACTTC. This sequence encodes CASSQTSGRAISYEQYF.

Remarks on this clonotype: A much larger clonotype is one base distant, so this may be a read error. The chain couples TRBV2 to TRBJ1-1; D gene unclear. The V end lost 6 bases, the J end lost 11 bases, and 16 bases lay between the germline ends. Germline lookup yields CDR1 SNHLY and CDR2 FYNNEI. This CDR3 spans 12 amino acids. The chain's CDR3 is CASRDILVTAFF. CDR3 DNA sequence: TGTGCCAGCAGAGATATTCTGGTGACGGCTTTCTTT.

This chain joins TRBV30 and TRBJ2-1; 8 positions match TRBD2. Germline V gene sequence: CDR1 GTSNPN, CDR2 SVGIG (reference sequence). This CDR3 contains 15 residues. With 0 bases clipped from V and 5 bases from J, the junction kept 6 bases outside the gene matches. CDR3 DNA sequence: TGTGCCTGGAGTGTACGCGGGGGGACAAACAATGAGCAGTTCTTC. Residues: CAWSVRGGTNNEQFF. Full variable domain (outside the CDR3, taken from reference TRBV30 and TRBJ2-1): SQTIHQWPATLVQPVGSPLSLECTVEGTSNPNLYWYRQAAGRGLQLLFYSVGIGQISSEVPQNLSASRPQDRQFILSSKKLLLSDSGFYLCAWSVRGGTNNEQFFGPGTRLTVL.

The rearrangement joins TRBV6-5 to TRBJ2-1; unclear D gene. Germline values: CDR1 MNHEY, CDR2 SVGAGI. There are 14 residues in the CDR3. The V end was cut by 6 bases, the J end by 4 bases, with 13 bases between. CDR3 in DNA: TGTGCCAGCAGGTATCAGGACGGATACAATGAGCAGTTCTTC. Its protein product is CASRYQDGYNEQFF.

This clonotype was picked up a small number of times. The rearrangement joins TRBV9 to TRBJ1-2; D remains ambiguous. This CDR3 region has 15 residues. CDR1 SGDLS and CDR2 YYNGEE come from the germline V gene. V gave up 2 bases and J gave up 0 bases, with 11 bases separating them. The chain's CDR3 is CASSVPTAANYGYTF. The CDR3 coding sequence is TGTGCCAGCAGCGTCCCGACGGCCGCTAACTATGGCTACACCTTC.

The rearrangement links TRBV12-3 or TRBV12-4 to TRBJ2-7, with 7 bases aligning to TRBD1. This CDR3 has 13 residues. The J segment lost 6 bases and the V segment lost 6 bases, leaving 8 bases of the junction unmatched. CDR3 region: CASSSRQGFEQYF. CDR3 DNA sequence: TGTGCCAGCAGCTCAAGACAGGGCTTCGAGCAGTACTTC.

This clonotype was counted at least ten times. This rearrangement joins TRBV12-3 or TRBV12-4 to TRBJ1-1; 9 bases map to TRBD1. The CDR3 totals 14 residues. J was trimmed by 1 base and V by 6 bases; bases with no gene match: 3. CDR3 sequence (DNA): TGTGCCAGCAGCGAGGACAGGGGGAACACTGAAGCTTTCTTT. Protein: CASSEDRGNTEAFF.

This chain links TRBV9 with TRBJ2-7; D unclear. CDR1 SGDLS and CDR2 YYNGEE come from the germline V gene. Trimming stripped 0 bases from V and 5 bases from J, with 15 bases between. The CDR3 extends over 15 amino acids. The CDR3 is CASSVGLGYTNEQYF. CDR3 coding DNA: TGTGCCAGCAGCGTAGGCCTGGGGTACACGAACGAGCAGTACTTC.

In its sample, this clonotype was seen many times. The chain is built from TRBV4-1 and TRBJ2-1; perhaps TRBD2 as D (6 bases). CDR3 size: 15 residues. The germline V gene has CDR1 MGHRA and CDR2 YSYEKL. Trimming took off 4 bases at V and 5 bases at J, with 15 bases between the two ends. CDR3 nucleotide sequence: TGCGCCAGCAGCCCTACTAGCTCCCGGGACAATGAGCAGTTCTTC. Encoded protein: CASSPTSSRDNEQFF.

This clonotype was seen only a few times. This chain connects TRBV12-3 or TRBV12-4 to TRBJ2-7, with D uncertain. The V end lost 3 bases, the J end lost 2 bases, and 11 bases lay between the germline ends. The CDR3 runs 14 residues. The CDR3: CASSFSLGTYEQYF. The CDR3 nucleotides read TGTGCCAGCAGTTTTTCCCTCGGAACCTACGAGCAGTACTTC.

Ten or more counts support this clonotype. The CDR3 coding sequence is TGCAGTGCTCCTATAGGGGGGGGAGTGTTATATGGCTACACCTTC. This gives the protein CSAPIGGGVLYGYTF. The chain links TRBV20-1 to TRBJ1-2, with D perhaps matching TRBD1 (6 bases). V lost 5 bases to trimming and J lost 5 bases, with 21 bases between them. In germline, CDR1 is DFQATT, CDR2 SNEGSKA (reference sequence). CDR3 length: 15 amino acids.